Following are 30 T cell receptor beta chains from one sample sequenced in a study of cytomegalovirus exposure and HLA in healthy donors. Clones were sequenced by immunoSEQ multiplex PCR, and TCRdb holds only the in-frame ones, with some missing. The sample holds 160,000 or so clones, about 89% seen once. The sequenced material came from PBMCs. All receptors derive from a man in his late teens or twenties in good health and CMV-seropositive.

V and J are TRBV9 and TRBJ1-1, with TRBD1 matching over 8 bases. The V gene end was trimmed by 4 bases and the J gene end by 1 base; junction bases not matched to a gene: 15. From germline, CDR1 is SGDLS and CDR2 YYNGEE. The CDR3 sequence is 18 residues long. In DNA form, the CDR3 reads TGTGCCAGCAGCAGATCCCAGGTACAGGGGGATTGGAACACTGAAGCTTTCTTT. Translated: CASSRSQVQGDWNTEAFF.

This clone was seen a few times. The chain combines TRBV6-4 with TRBJ2-7, with D perhaps matching TRBD2 (5 bases). The CDR3 contains 13 residues. The V gene's germline CDR1 is MRHNA and CDR2 SNTAGT. V lost 10 bases and J 7 bases, leaving 20 bases between the germline ends. The CDR3, as DNA: TGTGCCACCGCCCGAGCGGCCTCTGGGGAGCAGTACTTC. Translating it yields CATARAASGEQYF.

The chain is built from TRBV19 and TRBJ1-5; no reliable D call. The CDR3 is 12 residues long. V was shortened by 6 bases and J by 1 base, with 4 bases between the two germline ends. Germline V gene lookup returns CDR1 LNHDA and CDR2 SQIVND (reference sequence). The CDR3 DNA sequence: TGTGCCAGTAGGCGGAGCAATCAGCCCCAGCATTTT. Amino acids: CASRRSNQPQHF.

J is TRBJ2-1 and V is TRBV5-1, with TRBD2 matching over 11 bases. The CDR3 sequence is 18 residues long. Germline V gene lookup returns CDR1 SGHRS and CDR2 YFSETQ. V lost 5 bases, J lost 8 bases, and 18 bases stayed unmatched. The CDR3 is CASRLDLAGGRGSDEQFF. In DNA form, the CDR3 reads TGCGCCAGCAGACTCGATTTAGCGGGGGGGCGGGGAAGTGATGAGCAGTTCTTC.

The chain couples TRBV7-2 to TRBJ2-2; perhaps TRBD1 as D (5 bases). Germline-derived CDR1 and CDR2 are SGHTA and FQGNSA. The CDR3 extends over 15 amino acids. Trimming took off 5 bases at V and 3 bases at J, with 13 bases between the two ends. CDR3 nucleotides: TGTGCCAGCAGCACCTCCAGGGAATACACCGGGGAGCTGTTTTTT. Protein product: CASSTSREYTGELFF. Using reference TRBV7-2 and TRBJ2-2 for the parts outside the CDR3, the full variable domain is GAGVSQSPSNKVTEKGKDVELRCDPISGHTALYWYRQSLGQGLEFLIYFQGNSAPDKSGLPSDRFSAERTGGSVSTLTIQRTQQEDSAVYLCASSTSREYTGELFFGEGSRLTVL.

The chain links TRBV27 to TRBJ2-1, with D unclear. The CDR3 has 15 residues. The germline gives CDR1 MNHEY, CDR2 SMNVEV (reference sequence). V lost 5 bases, J lost 1 base, and 12 bases lay in between. The CDR3 sequence is CASSEPFRSYNEQFF. For the CDR3, the DNA is TGTGCCAGCAGTGAGCCTTTTCGGTCCTACAATGAGCAGTTCTTC.

The V call is TRBV20-1, the J call TRBJ2-3; D might be TRBD2 (5 bases). Germline CDR1 DFQATT, CDR2 SNEGSKA (reference sequence). This CDR3 is built from 11 residues. The CDR3 region has the DNA TGCATAGCGAACGGCGCGGATACGCAGTATTTT. It is translated as CIANGADTQYF.

This chain links TRBV19 with TRBJ1-1, with unresolved D. Between the trimmed V and J ends, which lost 6 bases and 2 bases, there was a span of 4 bases. Germline loops: CDR1 LNHDA, CDR2 SQIVND (reference sequence). CDR3 length: 11 amino acids. In DNA form, the CDR3 reads TGTGCCAGTAGCAGAAACACTGAAGCTTTCTTT. This gives the protein CASSRNTEAFF.

The chain employs TRBV7-9 and TRBJ1-5, with D hard to call. The CDR3 totals 14 residues. Trimming removed 6 bases at V and 3 bases at J, with 12 bases between. Germline CDR1 is SEHNR and CDR2 is FQNEAQ (reference sequence). This chain's CDR3 is CASRSLDPNQPQHF. The CDR3 region has the DNA TGTGCCAGCAGGTCACTCGATCCCAATCAGCCCCAGCATTTT.

This chain uses TRBV9 with TRBJ2-7, with 7 bases identical to TRBD1. Germline CDR1 SGDLS, CDR2 YYNGEE. Trimming at V came to 0 bases and at J to 4 bases, leaving 10 bases not matched to a gene. The CDR3 is made up of 16 amino acids. Here the CDR3 DNA reads TGTGCCAGCAGCGTAGAAACCCGGGACAGAATTTACGAGCAGTACTTC. Translated, it gives CASSVETRDRIYEQYF.

V is TRBV2 and J is TRBJ1-4, with D possibly being TRBD1 (6 bases). The CDR3 is 13 amino acids. The V gene lost 8 bases and the J gene lost 8 bases, with 15 bases spanning the gap. Germline CDR1 and CDR2: SNHLY and FYNNEI. The CDR3 nucleotides read TGTGCCAGCCGCCCTACAGGGTGGGAAAAACTGTTTTTT. This translates into CASRPTGWEKLFF.

The rearrangement links TRBV18 to TRBJ2-7; 8 bases are a match to TRBD1. The CDR3 extends over 16 amino acids. V shed 4 bases and J 2 bases; nucleotides not matched to a gene: 10. From germline, CDR1 is KGHSH and CDR2 LQKENI. The CDR3 DNA is TGTGCCAGCTCACGAAACTCTGGACAGGGCACCTACGAGCAGTACTTC. Encoded protein: CASSRNSGQGTYEQYF. Looking up the rest from reference TRBV18 and TRBJ2-7 gives the full variable domain: NAGVMQNPRHLVRRRGQEARLRCSPMKGHSHVYWYRQLPEEGLKFMVYLQKENIIDESGMPKERFSAEFPKEGPSILRIQQVVRGDSAAYFCASSRNSGQGTYEQYFGPGTRLTVT.

In DNA form, the CDR3 reads TGTGCCAGCAGCTTAGAAGGAGCAGGGCGTAAGAAGCAGTACTTC. Translation: CASSLEGAGRKKQYF. This chain joins TRBV7-9 and TRBJ2-7; a weak D match, TRBD1 (5 bases). Germline CDR1 and CDR2: SEHNR and FQNEAQ (reference sequence). V lost 1 base, J lost 8 bases, and 18 bases lay in between. The CDR3 consists of 15 residues.

J is TRBJ2-3 and V is TRBV15; 7 bases map to TRBD2. Trimming at V came to 5 bases and at J to 1 base, leaving 3 bases not matched to a gene. Germline V gene lookup returns CDR1 LNHNV and CDR2 YYDKDF (reference sequence). There are 14 residues in the CDR3. CDR3 coding DNA: TGTGCCACCAGCCTACGGGAGGGCACAGATACGCAGTATTTT. Its protein product is CATSLREGTDTQYF.

The rearrangement links TRBV4-3 to TRBJ1-2; D perhaps matches TRBD1 (6 bases). Deletions cut 3 bases from V and 6 bases from J, with 14 bases between. The CDR3 is 14 residues long. The germline V gene encodes CDR1 LGHNA and CDR2 YSLEER. In nucleotides, the CDR3 is TGCGCCAGCAGCCACCCCGGAGGGGGGGATGGCTACACCTTC. Amino acid sequence: CASSHPGGGDGYTF.

This chain connects TRBV28 to TRBJ2-3; 7 bases map to TRBD1. This CDR3 contains 12 residues. CDR1 and CDR2 (germline): MDHEN, SYDVKM. V trimming: 5 bases; J trimming: 9 bases; junction bases outside the gene matches: 5. The CDR3 loop is CASSPDRETQYF. CDR3 nucleotide sequence: TGTGCCAGCAGTCCCGACAGGGAGACGCAGTATTTT.

V gene TRBV12-5 combines with J gene TRBJ1-6; a possible D gene is TRBD1 (6 bases). With 5 bases removed from V and 11 bases from J, the gap between germline ends came to 19 bases. This CDR3 contains 15 residues. The V gene's germline CDR1 is LGHNT and CDR2 FRNRAP. CDR3 nucleotide sequence: TGTGCTAGTGGTCCAGGAGCCAACAGGGAAACACCCCTCCACTTT. Translation: CASGPGANRETPLHF.

The chain combines TRBV28 with TRBJ2-7; tentatively, D is TRBD2 (5 bases). Trimming took off 6 bases at V and 4 bases at J, with 10 bases between the two ends. Germline loops: CDR1 MDHEN, CDR2 SYDVKM. CDR3 length: 12 amino acids. The CDR3 DNA reads TGTGCCAGCAGAGTACGGGGTTACGAGCAGTACTTC. This encodes CASRVRGYEQYF.

The V gene is TRBV6-5, the J gene TRBJ1-5; TRBD1 aligns across 8 bases. Per the germline V gene, CDR1 is MNHEY and CDR2 is SVGAGI. The ends lost 4 bases at V and 2 bases at J; junction bases unmatched: 4. The CDR3 runs 15 residues. CDR3 DNA: TGTGCCAGCAGTTCGGGACAGGTCGGCAATCAGCCCCAGCATTTT. Protein: CASSSGQVGNQPQHF.

In this sample, this clone turned up once. This chain uses TRBV28 with TRBJ1-3; the D is unclear. In germline, CDR1 is MDHEN, CDR2 SYDVKM. V was shortened by 3 bases and J by 0 bases, with 6 bases between the two germline ends. CDR3 length: 14 residues. CDR3 coding DNA: TGTGCCAGCAGTTTCGGTAGCTCTGGAAACACCATATATTTT. Its protein product is CASSFGSSGNTIYF. The full variable domain, with the rest looked up from reference TRBV28 and TRBJ1-3, is DVKVTQSSRYLVKRTGEKVFLECVQDMDHENMFWYRQDPGLGLRLIYFSYDVKMKEKGDIPEGYSVSREKKERFSLILESASTNQTSMYLCASSFGSSGNTIYFGEGSWLTVV.

The V gene is TRBV9, the J gene TRBJ2-1; 7 bases fit TRBD2. With 4 bases clipped from V and 9 bases from J, the junction kept 16 bases outside the gene matches. CDR3 length: 16 amino acids. Germline lookup yields CDR1 SGDLS and CDR2 YYNGEE. CDR3 nucleotides: TGTGCCAGCAGCCCCTTTTCTGGGAGGGCCGGCGGTGAGCAGTTCTTC. It is translated as CASSPFSGRAGGEQFF.

This chain joins TRBV18 and TRBJ1-2, with unresolved D. The CDR3 length is 15 residues. With 2 bases removed from V and 5 bases from J, the gap between germline ends came to 15 bases. Germline loops: CDR1 KGHSH, CDR2 LQKENI. CDR3 DNA sequence: TGTGCCAGCTCACCATCGGCGGGAGGTAAATATGGCTACACCTTC. It specifies CASSPSAGGKYGYTF.

A note on this clone: Other DNA sequences of this sample code for an identical CDR3. The CDR3 coding sequence is TGTGCCAGCAGCTTAGCGCTAGCGGGGGACAATGAGCAGTTCTTC. It is translated as CASSLALAGDNEQFF. This chain links TRBV7-6 with TRBJ2-1, with 10 positions matching TRBD2. Germline V gives CDR1 SGHVS, CDR2 FNYEAQ. V dropped 0 bases and J dropped 5; count of bases not matched to a gene: 1. The CDR3 loop spans 15 amino acids.

V and J are TRBV27 and TRBJ2-7, with TRBD2 matching over 13 bases. The germline V gene encodes CDR1 MNHEY and CDR2 SMNVEV (reference sequence). This CDR3 is 17 amino acids long. The CDR3 nucleotides read TGTCCTCCACCAGAGACTAGCGGGGGGATTAGCTCCTACGAGCAGTACTTC. It yields the protein CPPPETSGGISSYEQYF.

The CDR3 coding sequence is TGTGCCTGGAGTGTAATACTAGCGGGGGGGCAACCCGTGTTCTTC. It specifies CAWSVILAGGQPVFF. This chain connects TRBV30 to TRBJ2-1; 13 nucleotides align to TRBD2. Per the germline V gene, CDR1 is GTSNPN and CDR2 is SVGIG (reference sequence). Trimming at V came to 0 bases and at J to 15 bases, leaving 11 bases not matched to a gene. The CDR3 covers 15 residues. Full variable domain (rest looked up from reference TRBV30 and TRBJ2-1): SQTIHQWPATLVQPVGSPLSLECTVEGTSNPNLYWYRQAAGRGLQLLFYSVGIGQISSEVPQNLSASRPQDRQFILSSKKLLLSDSGFYLCAWSVILAGGQPVFFGPGTRLTVL.

This clone was recorded a few times. The chain recombines TRBV4-2 with TRBJ2-6; D is perhaps TRBD2 (5 bases). The CDR3 consists of 16 residues. CDR1 LGHNA and CDR2 YNFKEQ come from the germline V gene. V dropped 0 bases and J dropped 1 base, with 7 bases sitting between them. In DNA, the CDR3 is TGTGCCAGCAGCCAAGATACGGGGTCTGGGGCCAACGTCCTGACTTTC. It codes for CASSQDTGSGANVLTF.

V is TRBV5-6 and J is TRBJ1-2; a possible D gene is TRBD1 (6 bases). Trimming pared 1 base from V and 0 bases from J, leaving 13 bases between. Per the germline V gene, CDR1 is SGHDT and CDR2 is YYEEEE. The CDR3 contains 16 residues. The CDR3 DNA reads TGTGCCAGCAGCTTGTTCGGCAGGGGACCTAACTATGGCTACACCTTC. This sequence encodes CASSLFGRGPNYGYTF.

The count of this clone is one. The chain joins TRBV2 to TRBJ2-3; 10 bases line up with TRBD2. From germline, CDR1 is SNHLY and CDR2 FYNNEI. CDR3 length: 21 amino acids. V was clipped by 2 bases and J by 4 bases; unmatched bases: 21. The CDR3 DNA follows: TGTGCCAGCAGTGAAATCCCCTCGATCCAGGGGCTGACTAGCGGGTCAGATACGCAGTATTTT. This sequence encodes CASSEIPSIQGLTSGSDTQYF.

CDR3: CSASGTSGRKDNEQFF. Here the CDR3 DNA reads TGCAGCGCCAGCGGGACTAGCGGGAGAAAGGACAATGAGCAGTTCTTC. The genes are TRBV29-1 and TRBJ2-1; 14 bases are a match to TRBD2. The CDR3 is made up of 16 amino acids. Germline assignment: CDR1 SQVTM and CDR2 ANQGSEA. Trimming took 7 bases from V and 5 from J; bases not matched to a gene: 10.

This clone has just a few counts. The rearrangement uses TRBV7-2 and TRBJ2-7; D remains ambiguous. Germline lookup yields CDR1 SGHTA and CDR2 FQGNSA. V lost 2 bases to trimming and J lost 2 bases, with 7 bases between them. CDR3 size: 13 residues. CDR3 coding DNA: TGTGCCAGCAGCTTATACAACACCTACGAGCAGTACTTC. This translates into CASSLYNTYEQYF.